This TCR beta chain was identified in a study of T cells in Graves' hyperthyroidism and ophthalmopathy. RNA transcripts provided the source from which TCR beta CDR3 regions were amplified. In the first-round RT-PCR of the TCR CDR3, the HTBI primer set was used. In TCRdb, the multiplex PCR reads were re-called with MiXCR into one record per CDR3 protein. Of some 550,000 distinct CDR3 sequences detected, less than 25% appear once; the ten largest clones hold more than 20%. This CDR3 comprises 11 residues. J was trimmed by 6 bases and V by 7 bases; bases with no gene match: 2. A word on this clonotype: The antigen is undetermined. A much larger clone differs from this one at a single base, so this may be a read error.

Notes on the study in general: Most expanded thyroid clonotypes above 0.001 recurred in blood. Ophthalmopathy was predicted by the model a median of roughly 6.7 months ahead of onset.

Diagnosing involved the use of clinical symptoms, serum thyroxine and TRAb, thyroid ultrasound and orbital computed tomography. The TCR comes from a young man with Graves' hyperthyroidism. What was sequenced was blood. The V call is TRBV12-3 or TRBV12-4, the J call TRBJ1-2, with 7 bases identical to TRBD1. DNA for the CDR3: TGTGCCAGCACCCAGGGGGATGGCTACACCTTC. Residues: CASTQGDGYTF.